The TCR beta chain under discussion was sequenced for a study of CD8+ T cells in alopecia areata. The CDR3 totals 18 residues. CDR1 LGHNA and CDR2 YNFKEQ come from the germline V gene. V was pared by 0 bases and J by 0 bases, with 17 bases between. Points from the study as a whole: Scalp sample sequencing also detects resident alphabeta T cells of normal skin. Clonality exceeded that of normal scalp in lesional scalp, most notably in alopecia totalis/universalis.

The authors sorted CD4+ cells into CD25+CD127- cells for 5 or 6 patients. Peripheral blood samples and lesional scalp punch biopsies were obtained from alopecia areata patients. RNA extraction was followed by reverse transcription into cDNA, which acted as the sequencing template. The data were produced by immunoSEQ multiplex PCR, yet TCRdb's version contains in-frame clones alone and is incomplete. The sample contains about 20,000 clones, around 62% of which appear only once. In this sample, this clone turned up a few times. Its antigen is undetermined. The chain uses TRBV4-2 and TRBJ1-1; D is unclear. This TCR was sampled from a human donor with alopecia areata. Source material: CD4+ Tregs sorted from blood. The chain's CDR3 is CASSQDEETLNLNTEAFF. DNA for the CDR3: TGTGCCAGCAGCCAAGATGAGGAGACACTGAACTTGAACACTGAAGCTTTCTTT.